The 23 T cell receptor beta chains listed next were all sequenced from one sample in a study of CD8+ T cells in alopecia areata. Treatment reported: oral pan-JAK inhibitor, 5-10 mg twice daily. Sequencing templates came from extracted RNA that was reverse transcribed into cDNA. Libraries were prepared by immunoSEQ multiplex PCR; TCRdb keeps only in-frame clonotypes and omits some of them. Of fewer than 250,000 clones listed, 45% to 65% are singletons. The sample here was CD4+ T cells sorted from blood, taken at week 4, from a patient treated with tofacitinib. Every receptor here comes from a human donor with alopecia areata.

V gene TRBV2 combines with J gene TRBJ2-5, with D perhaps assigned TRBD1 or TRBD2 (5 bases each). Germline values: CDR1 SNHLY, CDR2 FYNNEI. Trimming pared 6 bases from V and 5 bases from J, leaving 10 bases between. The CDR3 runs 12 residues. The CDR3 sequence: CASRGTSETQYF. CDR3 bases: TGTGCCAGCAGAGGGACCTCGGAGACCCAGTACTTC.

The chain has TRBV30 and TRBJ1-1; TRBD1 might be the D (5 bases). The CDR3 consists of 15 residues. Trimming stripped 0 bases from V and 6 bases from J, with 17 bases between. Germline CDR1 reads GTSNPN; CDR2 reads SVGIG (reference sequence). The CDR3 region is CAWSVAGSWGAEAFF. CDR3 nucleotide sequence: TGTGCCTGGAGTGTAGCGGGCTCCTGGGGCGCTGAAGCTTTCTTT.

This clone appeared a few times. V and J are TRBV6-5 and TRBJ1-1; no definite D call. Germline V gene data show CDR1 as MNHEY and CDR2 as SVGAGI. The length of the CDR3 is 13 residues. V was cut by 0 bases and J by 7 bases, with 9 bases left in between. The CDR3 loop is CASSYSSMSEAFF. CDR3 DNA: TGTGCCAGCAGTTACTCGAGCATGAGTGAAGCTTTCTTT.

This clone has a single count. The chain has TRBV7-9 and TRBJ1-2; 10 bases are shared with TRBD1. CDR1 and CDR2 (germline): SEHNR, FQNEAQ (reference sequence). V shed 5 bases, J shed 10 bases, and the junction held 10 bases outside the gene matches. The length of the CDR3 is 14 residues. In DNA form, the CDR3 reads TGTGCCAGCAGCCCCGGGCGACAGGGGGCCTTCTACACCTTC. Translated, it gives CASSPGRQGAFYTF.

The gene calls are TRBV5-1 and TRBJ2-7; 7 bases agree with TRBD1. The CDR3 covers 14 residues. Germline CDR1 is SGHRS and CDR2 is YFSETQ. V shed 3 bases, J shed 2 bases, and the junction held 5 bases outside the gene matches. The CDR3: CASSSGQAAYEQYF. DNA for the CDR3: TGCGCCAGCAGCTCCGGACAGGCTGCCTACGAGCAGTACTTC.

The chain has TRBV29-1 and TRBJ2-2; no reliable D call. The CDR3 has 10 amino acids. Trimming pared 6 bases from V and 5 bases from J, leaving 4 bases between. Germline V gives CDR1 SQVTM, CDR2 ANQGSEA. CDR3: CSVKTGELFF. The CDR3 nucleotides are TGCAGCGTGAAAACCGGGGAGCTGTTTTTT.

The rearrangement uses TRBV2 and TRBJ2-5; no clear D. The V end was cut by 5 bases, the J end by 5 bases, with 9 bases between. The CDR3 extends over 12 amino acids. Germline V gene sequence: CDR1 SNHLY, CDR2 FYNNEI. CDR3 protein: CASSPEIETQYF. The DNA of the CDR3 is TGTGCCAGCAGTCCGGAGATTGAGACCCAGTACTTC.

The chain carries TRBV27 and TRBJ2-5; TRBD1 aligns across 10 bases. The germline V gene encodes CDR1 MNHEY and CDR2 SMNVEV (reference sequence). The V and J ends lost 4 bases and 5 bases, in that order; junction bases with no gene match: 10. The CDR3 totals 16 residues. In DNA, the CDR3 is TGTGCCAGCAGTTCCAGGTGGACAGGGGGTTGGGAGACCCAGTACTTC. Residues: CASSSRWTGGWETQYF.

As to this clone: This CDR3 is also generated by other DNA sequences in the sample. The chain carries TRBV29-1 and TRBJ2-5, with 10 nucleotides matching TRBD2. The CDR3 runs 13 residues. V was pared by 7 bases and J by 5 bases, with 7 bases of the junction left unmatched. Germline V lookup: CDR1 SQVTM, CDR2 ANQGSEA. DNA for the CDR3: TGCAGCGCCGGCTTAGCGGGAGGCGAGACCCAGTACTTC. It translates to CSAGLAGGETQYF.

The rearrangement links TRBV15 to TRBJ2-7; D unresolved. Deletions cut 0 bases from V and 4 bases from J, with 7 bases between. The CDR3 runs 13 residues. Looked up from germline, CDR1 is LNHNV and CDR2 is YYDKDF (reference sequence). The CDR3 here is CATSRDLGYEQYF. The CDR3 DNA is TGTGCCACCAGCAGAGATCTTGGGTACGAGCAGTACTTC.

On this clone itself: The sample has other DNA sequences that encode this CDR3 too. The chain couples TRBV27 to TRBJ2-5, with 9 bases that match TRBD2. Germline V CDR1 and CDR2: MNHEY, SMNVEV (reference sequence). This CDR3 is 14 amino acids long. J was trimmed by 5 bases and V by 3 bases; bases with no gene match: 4. The CDR3 sequence: CASSLTSGGETQYF. Written as DNA, the CDR3 is TGTGCCAGCAGTTTGACTAGCGGAGGGGAGACCCAGTACTTC.

This rearrangement joins TRBV7-3 to TRBJ1-1; TRBD1 might be the D (5 bases). CDR1 SGHTA and CDR2 FQGTGA come from the germline V gene. The CDR3 is 13 residues long. Trimming left V 3 bases short and J 10 bases short, with 15 bases between. CDR3 residues: CASSFGTPAGAFF. CDR3 nucleotides: TGTGCCAGCAGCTTTGGGACCCCAGCAGGAGCTTTCTTT.

CDR3 coding DNA: TGTGCCAGCAGTTACCGGACAGGGGGCGACGAGCAGTACTTC. It yields the protein CASSYRTGGDEQYF. The chain combines TRBV6-5 with TRBJ2-7; 11 bases agree with TRBD1. The V segment lost 2 bases and the J segment 5 bases; nucleotides outside the gene matches: 2. Germline-derived CDR1 and CDR2 are MNHEY and SVGAGI. The CDR3 runs 14 residues.

The V call is TRBV11-2, the J call TRBJ2-1; tentatively, D is TRBD2 (6 bases). The CDR3 covers 16 residues. Trimming took 2 bases from V and 3 from J, leaving 14 bases between them. In germline, CDR1 is SGHAT, CDR2 FQNNGV. CDR3 sequence (DNA): TGTGCCAGCAGCTTACTCCCCTCGACTAGCTACAATGAGCAGTTCTTC. Translation: CASSLLPSTSYNEQFF.

A few counts support this clone. The V and J genes are TRBV29-1 and TRBJ2-6, with D maybe TRBD1 (6 bases). V was cut by 8 bases and J by 4 bases, with 27 bases left in between. CDR1 is SQVTM and CDR2 is ANQGSEA in the germline V gene. The CDR3 is made up of 18 amino acids. For the CDR3, the DNA is TGCAGCACCGTGAGACTGCAGGGGTCCTACTCCGGGGCCAACGTCCTGACTTTC. Amino acids: CSTVRLQGSYSGANVLTF.

The table lists this clone with a few counts. This rearrangement joins TRBV7-8 to TRBJ1-4; D gene unclear. Germline lookup yields CDR1 SGHVS and CDR2 FQNEAQ. Trimming shortened V by 1 base and J by 11 bases, and 8 bases separated the two germline ends. This CDR3 region has 12 residues. The CDR3 DNA follows: TGTGCCAGCAGCTTAGAAGGGTGGAAACTGTTTTTT. It encodes CASSLEGWKLFF.

Remarks on this clone: The same CDR3 is also encoded by other DNA sequences in this sample. This chain connects TRBV30 to TRBJ2-3; D remains unclear. Germline CDR1 reads GTSNPN; CDR2 reads SVGIG (reference sequence). The V end was cut by 0 bases, the J end by 5 bases, with 3 bases between. The CDR3 is 11 amino acids. The CDR3, as DNA: TGTGCCTGGAGTGTGCGAGATACGCAGTATTTT. Translating gives CAWSVRDTQYF. Drawing the rest from reference TRBV30 and TRBJ2-3, the complete variable domain is SQTIHQWPATLVQPVGSPLSLECTVEGTSNPNLYWYRQAAGRGLQLLFYSVGIGQISSEVPQNLSASRPQDRQFILSSKKLLLSDSGFYLCAWSVRDTQYFGPGTRLTVL.

J is TRBJ2-3 and V is TRBV29-1, with a tentative D call TRBD2 (5 bases). Trimming pared 3 bases from V and 1 base from J, leaving 8 bases between. CDR3 size: 13 residues. In germline, CDR1 is SQVTM, CDR2 ANQGSEA. CDR3 in DNA: TGCAGCGTTGATGTGGGAGGCACAGATACGCAGTATTTT. Residues: CSVDVGGTDTQYF.

The chain recombines TRBV30 with TRBJ2-7; 7 nucleotides match TRBD1. CDR1 is GTSNPN and CDR2 is SVGIG in the germline V gene (reference sequence). The trim removed 2 bases at V and 3 bases at J, leaving 7 bases unmatched. CDR3 size: 14 residues. DNA of the CDR3: TGTGCCTGGAGTTCCCCGGGACAGAACTACGAGCAGTACTTC. It encodes CAWSSPGQNYEQYF.

This chain links TRBV7-2 with TRBJ2-3; no clear D. Germline CDR1 and CDR2: SGHTA and FQGNSA. The CDR3 sequence is 17 residues long. V was shortened by 2 bases and J by 0 bases, with 15 bases between the two germline ends. CDR3 nucleotide sequence: TGTGCCAGCAGCTTAACTCGCGATGGTTTTAGCACAGATACGCAGTATTTT. Amino acid sequence: CASSLTRDGFSTDTQYF.

The J gene is TRBJ2-1, the V gene TRBV11-2, with 12 bases lining up with TRBD2. The CDR3 consists of 14 residues. Germline trimming cut 4 bases from V and 10 bases from J; bases unmatched to any gene: 5. Per the germline V gene, CDR1 is SGHAT and CDR2 is FQNNGV. CDR3 residues: CASSSRGTSGEQFF. The DNA for the CDR3 is TGTGCCAGCAGCTCTAGAGGGACTAGCGGGGAGCAGTTCTTC.

The rearrangement links TRBV7-8 to TRBJ2-7, with D perhaps matching TRBD2 (6 bases). This CDR3 has 12 amino acids. The V end was cut by 5 bases, the J end by 4 bases, with 9 bases between. Germline V gene sequence: CDR1 SGHVS, CDR2 FQNEAQ. The CDR3 reads CASSLRGYEQYF. The CDR3 DNA is TGTGCCAGCAGCCTCCGGGGGTACGAGCAGTACTTC.

The chain combines TRBV9 with TRBJ2-1, with no clear D. The ends were cut back, 0 bases at V and 7 bases at J, with 8 bases in the middle. Germline V gives CDR1 SGDLS, CDR2 YYNGEE. The CDR3 loop spans 13 amino acids. The chain's CDR3 is CASSVDQSNEQFF. The CDR3 nucleotides are TGTGCCAGCAGCGTAGATCAGAGTAATGAGCAGTTCTTC.